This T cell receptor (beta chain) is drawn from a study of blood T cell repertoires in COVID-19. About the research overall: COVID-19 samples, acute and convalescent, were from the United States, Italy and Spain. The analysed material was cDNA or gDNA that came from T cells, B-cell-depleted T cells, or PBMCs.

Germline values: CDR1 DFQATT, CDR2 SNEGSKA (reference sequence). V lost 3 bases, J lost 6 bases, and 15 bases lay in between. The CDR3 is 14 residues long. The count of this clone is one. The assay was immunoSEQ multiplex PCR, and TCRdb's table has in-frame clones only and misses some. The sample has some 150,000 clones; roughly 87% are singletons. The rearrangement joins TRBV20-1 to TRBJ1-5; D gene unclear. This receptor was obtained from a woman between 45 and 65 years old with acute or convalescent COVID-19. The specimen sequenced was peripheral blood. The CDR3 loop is CSASPPAGVQPQHF. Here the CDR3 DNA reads TGCAGTGCTAGTCCACCGGCTGGAGTTCAGCCCCAGCATTTT.